The present T cell receptor beta chain was sequenced within a study of blood T cell repertoires in COVID-19. Looking at the study overall: Specimens from acute and convalescent COVID-19 originated in the United States, Italy and Spain. From T cells, B-cell-depleted T cells, or PBMCs came the material, which was cDNA or gDNA.

The CDR3 covers 12 residues. CDR1 SQVTM and CDR2 ANQGSEA come from the germline V gene. V lost 7 bases, J lost 8 bases, and 15 bases lay in between. In the study's own analysis: Using reference gene primer amplification, nucleated cell counts were estimated. Only in-frame clones appear in the TCRdb table, and some are missing; sequencing was by immunoSEQ multiplex PCR. V, J and clone size derive from that table, while D and trimming were established from the DNA sequence. The profile shows around 67,000 clones, about 83% of them singletons. This chain joins TRBV29-1 and TRBJ1-3; tentative D call: TRBD1 (6 bases). The sequenced sample was peripheral blood. The receptor was derived from a man between 65 and 80 years old with acute or convalescent COVID-19. In DNA form, the CDR3 reads TGCAGCGCCGATCCCAGGGGCGACACCATATATTTT. Translation: CSADPRGDTIYF.